The TCR beta chain under discussion was sequenced for a study of Graves' ophthalmopathy and Graves' hyperthyroidism. Diagnosis used clinical symptoms, serum thyroxine, TRAb, thyroid ultrasound and orbital computed tomography. From RNA, the CDR3 regions of TCR beta chains were amplified and sequenced. A first-round RT-PCR used HTBI primers, followed by a second-round multiplex PCR. Via MiXCR, TCRdb re-called the multiplex PCR reads, giving one row per CDR3 protein. The data show about 500,000 distinct CDR3 sequences, with about 40% seen just once and about 4% held by the top ten. With 6 bases removed from V and 1 base from J, the gap between germline ends came to 11 bases. The germline gives CDR1 SGHRS, CDR2 YFSETQ. This CDR3 is 14 amino acids long.

The specimen sequenced was peripheral blood or thyroid tissue (not recorded which). The chain uses TRBV5-1 and TRBJ1-3, with a possible D match to TRBD1 (6 bases). The TCR was taken from an adult man with Graves' hyperthyroidism. The CDR3 loop reads CASNQGQSGNTIYF. The DNA of the CDR3 is TGCGCCAGCAACCAGGGACAATCTGGAAACACCATATATTTT.